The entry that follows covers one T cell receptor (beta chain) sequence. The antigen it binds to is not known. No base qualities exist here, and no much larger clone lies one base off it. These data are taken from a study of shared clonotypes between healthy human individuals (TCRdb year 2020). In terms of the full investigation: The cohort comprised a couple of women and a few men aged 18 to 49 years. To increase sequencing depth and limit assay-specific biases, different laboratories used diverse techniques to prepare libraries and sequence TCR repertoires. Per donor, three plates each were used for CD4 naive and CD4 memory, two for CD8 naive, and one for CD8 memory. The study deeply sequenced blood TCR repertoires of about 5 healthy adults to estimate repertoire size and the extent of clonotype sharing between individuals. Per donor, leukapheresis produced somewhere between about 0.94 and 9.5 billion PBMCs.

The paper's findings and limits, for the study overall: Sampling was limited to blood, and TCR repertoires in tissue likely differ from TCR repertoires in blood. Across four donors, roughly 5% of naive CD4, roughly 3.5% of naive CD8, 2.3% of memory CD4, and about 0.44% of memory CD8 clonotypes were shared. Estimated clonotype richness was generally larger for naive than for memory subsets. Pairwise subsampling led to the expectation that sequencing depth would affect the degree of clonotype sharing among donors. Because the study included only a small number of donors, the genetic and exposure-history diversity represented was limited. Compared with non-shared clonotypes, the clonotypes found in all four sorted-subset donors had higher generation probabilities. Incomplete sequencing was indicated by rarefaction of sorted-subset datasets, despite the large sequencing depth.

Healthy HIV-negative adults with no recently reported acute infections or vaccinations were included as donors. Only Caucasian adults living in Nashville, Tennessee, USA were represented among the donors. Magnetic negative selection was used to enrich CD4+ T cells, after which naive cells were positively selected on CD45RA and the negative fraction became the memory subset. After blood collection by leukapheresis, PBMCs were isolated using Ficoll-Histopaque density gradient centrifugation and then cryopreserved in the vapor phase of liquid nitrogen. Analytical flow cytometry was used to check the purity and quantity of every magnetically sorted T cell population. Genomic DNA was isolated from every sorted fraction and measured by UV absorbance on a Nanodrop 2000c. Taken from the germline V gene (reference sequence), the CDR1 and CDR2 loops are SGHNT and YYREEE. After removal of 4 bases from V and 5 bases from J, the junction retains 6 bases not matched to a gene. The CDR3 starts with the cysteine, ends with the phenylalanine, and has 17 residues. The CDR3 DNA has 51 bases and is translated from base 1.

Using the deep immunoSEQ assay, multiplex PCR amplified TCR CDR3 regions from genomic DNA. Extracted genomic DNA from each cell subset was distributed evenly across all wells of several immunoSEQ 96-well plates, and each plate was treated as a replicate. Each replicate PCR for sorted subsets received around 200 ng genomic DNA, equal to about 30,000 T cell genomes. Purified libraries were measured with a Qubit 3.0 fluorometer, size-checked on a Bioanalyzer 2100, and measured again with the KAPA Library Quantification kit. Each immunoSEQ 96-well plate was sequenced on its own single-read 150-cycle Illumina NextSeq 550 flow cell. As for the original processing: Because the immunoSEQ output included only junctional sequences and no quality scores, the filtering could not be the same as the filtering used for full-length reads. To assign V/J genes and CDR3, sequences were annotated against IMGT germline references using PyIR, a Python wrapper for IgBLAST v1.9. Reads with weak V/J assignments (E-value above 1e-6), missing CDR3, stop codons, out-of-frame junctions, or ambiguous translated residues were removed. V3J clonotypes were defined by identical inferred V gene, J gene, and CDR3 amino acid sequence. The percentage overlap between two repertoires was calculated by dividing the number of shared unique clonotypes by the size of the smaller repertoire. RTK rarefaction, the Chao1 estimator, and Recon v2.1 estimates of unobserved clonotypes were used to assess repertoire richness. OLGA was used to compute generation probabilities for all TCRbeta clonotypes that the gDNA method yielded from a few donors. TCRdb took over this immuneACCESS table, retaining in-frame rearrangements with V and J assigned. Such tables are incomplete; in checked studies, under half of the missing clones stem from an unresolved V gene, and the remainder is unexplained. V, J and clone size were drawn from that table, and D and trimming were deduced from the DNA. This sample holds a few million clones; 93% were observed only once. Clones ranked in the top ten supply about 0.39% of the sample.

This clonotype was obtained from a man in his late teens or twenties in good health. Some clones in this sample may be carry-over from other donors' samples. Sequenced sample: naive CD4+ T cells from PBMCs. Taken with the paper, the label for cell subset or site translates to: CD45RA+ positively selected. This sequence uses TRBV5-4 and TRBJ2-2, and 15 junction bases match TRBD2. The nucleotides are TGTGCCAGCAGCCCGGGACTAGCGGGAGGATGGACCGGGGAGCTGTTTTTT. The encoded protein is CASSPGLAGGWTGELFF.